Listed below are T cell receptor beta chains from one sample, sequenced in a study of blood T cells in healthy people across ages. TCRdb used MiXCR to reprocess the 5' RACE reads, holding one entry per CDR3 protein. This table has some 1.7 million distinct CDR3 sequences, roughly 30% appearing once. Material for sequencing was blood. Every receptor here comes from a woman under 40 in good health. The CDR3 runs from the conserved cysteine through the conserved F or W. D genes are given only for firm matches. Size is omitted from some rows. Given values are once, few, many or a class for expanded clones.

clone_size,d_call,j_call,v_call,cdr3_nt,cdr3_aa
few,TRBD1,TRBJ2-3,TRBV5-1,TGCGCCAGCAGCACGGGACAGGGGAGGGATACGCAGTATTTT,CASSTGQGRDTQYF
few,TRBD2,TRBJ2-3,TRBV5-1,TGCGCCAGCAGCTTGGCCTTGATAGCGGGGGCACAATACGTAAATACGCAGTATTTT,CASSLALIAGAQYVNTQYF
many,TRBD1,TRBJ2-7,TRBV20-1,TGCAGTGCTTCGGACAGGAACTACGAGCAGTACTTC,CSASDRNYEQYF
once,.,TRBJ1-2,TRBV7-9,TGTGCCAGCAGCTTAGATTCTCAGGGCTATGGCTACACCTTC,CASSLDSQGYGYTF
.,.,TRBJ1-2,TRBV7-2,TGTGCCAGCAGCTGGGGAGGGAAAAGTGGCTACACCTTC,CASSWGGKSGYTF
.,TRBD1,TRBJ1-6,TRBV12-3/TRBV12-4,TGTGCCAGCAGCGATCTAATGGGACAGGGGGCGTTGTCACCCCTCCACTTT,CASSDLMGQGALSPLHF
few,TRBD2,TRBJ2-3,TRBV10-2,TGCGCCAGCAGTGAGTCAGGGCTAGCGGGGGGTAGCACAGATACGCAGTATTTT,CASSESGLAGGSTDTQYF
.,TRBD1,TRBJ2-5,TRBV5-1,TGCGCCAGCAGCTATGGTGACAGGGATGAAGAGACCCAGTACTTC,CASSYGDRDEETQYF
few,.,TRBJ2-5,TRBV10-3,TGTGCCATCAGCCCAGGGGACGGCGCGGAGACCCAGTACTTC,CAISPGDGAETQYF
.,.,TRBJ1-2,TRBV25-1,TGTGCCAGCAGTGAAGGAGGAACCCCGAGGGGCTACACCTTC,CASSEGGTPRGYTF
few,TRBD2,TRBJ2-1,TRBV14,TGTGCCAGCAGCCCGGGGACTACACATGAGCAGTTCTTC,CASSPGTTHEQFF
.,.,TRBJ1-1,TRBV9,TGTGCCAGCAGCGCCCGACACAGTCTTAACACTGAAGCTTTCTTT,CASSARHSLNTEAFF
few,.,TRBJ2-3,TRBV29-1,TGCAGCGTTGAATCCAGGGTGACGACAGATACGCAGTATTTT,CSVESRVTTDTQYF
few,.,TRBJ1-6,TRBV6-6,TGTGCCAGCAGTTATGACGGCAATAATTCACCCCTCCACTTT,CASSYDGNNSPLHF
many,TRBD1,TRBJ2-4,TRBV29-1,TGCAGCGTAGGACAGGGACGCATTCAGTACTTC,CSVGQGRIQYF
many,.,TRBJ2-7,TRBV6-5,TGTGCCAGCACGCTGGGGTCTGGGCGCTACGAGCAGTACTTC,CASTLGSGRYEQYF
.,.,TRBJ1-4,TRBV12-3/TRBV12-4,TGTGCCAGCAGTACTGATCGCACTCCCGCAGATACGCAGTTTTTT,CASSTDRTPADTQFF
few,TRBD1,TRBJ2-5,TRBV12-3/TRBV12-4,TGTGCCAGCAGACAGGGGGCGCAGACCCAGTACTTC,CASRQGAQTQYF
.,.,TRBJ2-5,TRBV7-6,TGTGCCAGCAGCGCAAGGTTCCGCGGGATGGGAGAGACCCAGTACTTC,CASSARFRGMGETQYF
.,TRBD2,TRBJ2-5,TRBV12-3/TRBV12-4,TGTGCCAGCAGCGCGACCGGGACTAGGGGGGCAGGCCAGTACTTC,CASSATGTRGAGQYF
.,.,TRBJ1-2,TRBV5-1,TGCGCCAGCAGCTTGGAATCATACCTTGGCTACACCTTC,CASSLESYLGYTF
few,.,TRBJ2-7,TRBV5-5,TGTGCCAGCGGATCAACCCTTCGGGGGATCGATGCTTACGAGCAGTACTTC,CASGSTLRGIDAYEQYF
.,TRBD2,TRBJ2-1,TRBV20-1,TGCAGTGCTAGAGACGGGAGGGAATACAATGAGCAGTTCTTC,CSARDGREYNEQFF
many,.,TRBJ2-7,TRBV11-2,TGTGCCAGCAGCACCCCAAGAGGGGATCAGGAATACGAGCAGTACTTC,CASSTPRGDQEYEQYF
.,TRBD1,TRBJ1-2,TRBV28,TGTGCCACCCGACTTGGACAGGGGGCAGGAGGCTACACCTTC,CATRLGQGAGGYTF
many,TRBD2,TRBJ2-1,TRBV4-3,TGCGCCAGCAGCGGAGCGGGAGCCGACAATGAGCAGTTCTTC,CASSGAGADNEQFF
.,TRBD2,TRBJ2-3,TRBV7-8,TGTGCCAGCAGCTCCCTCTCGTTTCAGACTAGCGACCTACCGCACCCAGATACGCAGTATTTT,CASSSLSFQTSDLPHPDTQYF
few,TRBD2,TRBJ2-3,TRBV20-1,TGCAGTGCTAGCGAGACGGAGCGGGGGTGGACTAGCACAGATACGCAGTATTTT,CSASETERGWTSTDTQYF
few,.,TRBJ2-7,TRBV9,TGTGCCAGCAGCCCGAGACTGAGCTCCTACAATGAGCAGTACTTC,CASSPRLSSYNEQYF
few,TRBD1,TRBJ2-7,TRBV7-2,TGTGCCAGCAGCTTAGCAGCCCTAGGGGGCAACGAGCAGTACTTC,CASSLAALGGNEQYF
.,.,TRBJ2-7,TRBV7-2,TGTGCCAGCAGCTTAGCGAGCGGGCGTTTCTACGAGCAGTACTTC,CASSLASGRFYEQYF
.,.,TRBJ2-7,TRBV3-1,TGTGCCAGCAGCCAAGATGCCCTCGAGCAGTACTTC,CASSQDALEQYF
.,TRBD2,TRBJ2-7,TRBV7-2,TGTGCCAGCAGCTTAGAGTCGCCTAGCGGGATGTACGAGCAGTACTTC,CASSLESPSGMYEQYF
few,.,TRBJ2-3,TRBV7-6,TGTGCCAGCAGCTCCCCTTTTAGCACAGATACGCAGTATTTT,CASSSPFSTDTQYF
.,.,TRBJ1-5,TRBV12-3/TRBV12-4,TGTGCCTGCAGTCCTCCTGAAAGCGGGGGGGAGCAGCCCCAGCATTTT,CACSPPESGGEQPQHF
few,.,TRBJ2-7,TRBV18,TGTGCCAGCTCACCACCGGACGGGACGCACGAGCAGTACTTC,CASSPPDGTHEQYF
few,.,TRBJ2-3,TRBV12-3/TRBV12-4,TGTGCCAGCAACTCTGGGGGCAGCGATACGCAGTATTTT,CASNSGGSDTQYF
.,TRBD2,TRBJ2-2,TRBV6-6,TGTGCCAGCAAACCGGGACTAGCAAGCGGGGAGCTGTTTTTT,CASKPGLASGELFF
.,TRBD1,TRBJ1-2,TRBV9,TGTGCCAGCAGCGTAGGAGGGGACAGGGGGCGACGCGGCTATGGCTACACCTTC,CASSVGGDRGRRGYGYTF
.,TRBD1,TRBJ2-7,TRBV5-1,TGCGCCAGCAGCTTGGCTCTGCGACAGGGGACCTACGAGCAGTACTTC,CASSLALRQGTYEQYF
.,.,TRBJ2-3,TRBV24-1,TGTGCCACCAGTGTTAGCGGAGCCAGCACAGATACGCAGTATTTT,CATSVSGASTDTQYF
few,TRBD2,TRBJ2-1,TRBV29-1,TGCAGCGTTGCCGGGACTAGCGGGAGCCCCAGCTCCTACAATGAGCAGTTCTTC,CSVAGTSGSPSSYNEQFF
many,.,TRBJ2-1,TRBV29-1,TGCAGCGTTGTTTTAACCCTCGGGGGCAATGAGCAGTTCTTC,CSVVLTLGGNEQFF
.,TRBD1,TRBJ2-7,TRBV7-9,TGTGCCAGCAGCCGGACAGGGGAAGGAAGTGAGCAGTACTTC,CASSRTGEGSEQYF
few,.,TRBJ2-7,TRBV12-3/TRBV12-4,TGTGCCAGCAGTTTCTGGCAGAACAATGAGCAGTACTTC,CASSFWQNNEQYF
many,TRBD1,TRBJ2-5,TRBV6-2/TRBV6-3,TGTGCCAGCAGTTACTCGAAGTTCAAATCGACAGGGCGTCAAGAGACCCAGTACTTC,CASSYSKFKSTGRQETQYF
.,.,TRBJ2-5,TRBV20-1,TGCAGTGCTTTGGAAAGCGGAGAGACCCAGTACTTC,CSALESGETQYF
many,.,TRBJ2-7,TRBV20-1,TGCAGTGCTAGAGAACAAGCGGCCTACGAGCAGTACTTC,CSAREQAAYEQYF
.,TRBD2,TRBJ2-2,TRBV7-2,TGTGCCAGCAGCTTATCTCCGGCTAGCGGGAGATCCGGGGAGCTGTTTTTT,CASSLSPASGRSGELFF
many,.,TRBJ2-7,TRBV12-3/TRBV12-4,TGTGCCAGCAGTTCGGGACCGAATCCCTACGAGCAGTACTTC,CASSSGPNPYEQYF
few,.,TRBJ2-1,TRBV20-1,TGCAGTGCTAGAGATGTAACCCCGCAGTTCTTC,CSARDVTPQFF
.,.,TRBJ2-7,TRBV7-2,TGTGCCAGCAGCTTAAGCCGCGGATGGTCCGAGCAGTACTTC,CASSLSRGWSEQYF
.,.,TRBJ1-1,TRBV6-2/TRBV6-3,TGTGCCAGCAGTCCTACAGTGTTGAACACTGAAGCTTTCTTT,CASSPTVLNTEAFF
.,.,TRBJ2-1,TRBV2,TGTGCCAACAGCCTAGCGAGCCTCTCCTACAATGAGCAGTTCTTC,CANSLASLSYNEQFF
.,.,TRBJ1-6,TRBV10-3,TGTGCCATCAGTGCAGCGAAGAATAATTCACCCCTCCACTTT,CAISAAKNNSPLHF
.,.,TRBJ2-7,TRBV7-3,TGTGCCAGCAGCTTATCCGGGATGGGCGACTACGAGCAGTACTTC,CASSLSGMGDYEQYF
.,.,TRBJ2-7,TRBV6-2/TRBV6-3,TGTGCCAGCAGTTACTCGAACCGGTTCAACTCCTACGAGCAGTACTTC,CASSYSNRFNSYEQYF
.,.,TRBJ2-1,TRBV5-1,TGCGCCAGCGGCGCCAACAATGAGCAGTTCTTC,CASGANNEQFF
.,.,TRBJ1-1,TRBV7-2,TGTGCCAGCAGCTCATTTGGGGCGAACACTGAAGCTTTCTTT,CASSSFGANTEAFF
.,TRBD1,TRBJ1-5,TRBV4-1,TGCGCCAGCAGCCAGACAGGGGCGGGCAATCAGTCCCAGCATTTT,CASSQTGAGNQSQHF